This record concerns one T cell receptor (beta chain) sequence. Participants were placed into cohorts based on the clinical history they reported. V lost 6 bases, J lost 0 bases, and 2 bases stayed unmatched. CDR3 length: 15 residues. CDR1 and CDR2 (germline): MDHEN, SYDVKM. This record belongs to a study of blood T cell repertoires in COVID-19. Study-wide context: PBMCs, B-cell-depleted T cells, or T cells provided the cDNA or gDNA that made up the material.

Libraries were prepared by immunoSEQ multiplex PCR; TCRdb keeps only in-frame clonotypes and omits some of them. The sample lists about 220,000 clones; approximately 83% were seen once. The origin of this receptor is a woman in her sixties who had recovered from COVID-19. Input material: PBMCs or T cells enriched from blood (not recorded which). The chain uses TRBV28 and TRBJ2-1; 10 nucleotides agree with TRBD1. The CDR3 nucleotides are TGTGCCAGCAGGAGGACAGGGGGCTCCTACAATGAGCAGTTCTTC. Translating gives CASRRTGGSYNEQFF. Combining the CDR3 with reference TRBV28 and TRBJ2-1 gives the whole variable domain DVKVTQSSRYLVKRTGEKVFLECVQDMDHENMFWYRQDPGLGLRLIYFSYDVKMKEKGDIPEGYSVSREKKERFSLILESASTNQTSMYLCASRRTGGSYNEQFFGPGTRLTVL.